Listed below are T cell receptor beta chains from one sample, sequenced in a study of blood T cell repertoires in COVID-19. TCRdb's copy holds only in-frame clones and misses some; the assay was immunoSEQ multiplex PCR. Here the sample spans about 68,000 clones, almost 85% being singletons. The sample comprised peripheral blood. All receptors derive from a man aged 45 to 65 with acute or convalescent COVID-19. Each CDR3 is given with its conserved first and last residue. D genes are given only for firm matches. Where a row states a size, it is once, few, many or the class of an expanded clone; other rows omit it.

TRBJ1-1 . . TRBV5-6 CASSLDVASEAFF TGTGCCAGCAGCTTGGATGTGGCCTCTGAAGCTTTCTTT
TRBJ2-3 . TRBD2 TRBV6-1 CASSGPFRRGAVGDTQYF TGTGCCAGCAGTGGCCCTTTTCGGCGGGGGGCCGTGGGAGATACGCAGTATTTT
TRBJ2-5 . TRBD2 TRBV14 CASSRRLAGFQETQYF TGTGCCAGCAGCCGGAGACTAGCGGGGTTCCAAGAGACCCAGTACTTC
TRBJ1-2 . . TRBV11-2 CASSLETTWSYTF TGTGCCAGCAGCTTAGAAACGACATGGAGCTACACCTTC
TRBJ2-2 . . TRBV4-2 CASSQDRGDNTGELFF TGTGCCAGCAGCCAAGATCGCGGGGACAACACCGGGGAGCTGTTTTTT
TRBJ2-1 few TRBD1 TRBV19 CASSTADRAVNEQFF TGTGCCAGTAGTACCGCCGACAGGGCGGTCAATGAGCAGTTCTTC
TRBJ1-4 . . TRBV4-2 CASSQEGATNEKLFF TGTGCCAGCAGCCAGGAAGGGGCAACTAATGAAAAACTGTTTTTT
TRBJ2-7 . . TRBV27 CASSLTGSYEQYF TGTGCCAGCAGTTTAACAGGGTCCTACGAGCAGTACTTC
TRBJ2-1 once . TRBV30 CAWSPQGYEQFF TGTGCCTGGAGCCCACAGGGCTATGAGCAGTTCTTC
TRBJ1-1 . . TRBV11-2 CASSRGEDTEAFF TGTGCCAGCAGCCGGGGGGAGGACACTGAAGCTTTCTTT
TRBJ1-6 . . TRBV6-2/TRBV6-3 CASSLRSSYNSPLHF TGTGCCAGCAGTTTGCGGAGCTCCTATAATTCACCCCTCCACTTT
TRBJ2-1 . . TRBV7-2 CASSVHRVYEQFF TGTGCCAGCAGCGTACACAGGGTCTATGAGCAGTTCTTC
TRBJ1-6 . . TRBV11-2 CASSRAGNSPLHF TGTGCCAGCAGCCGGGCGGGTAATTCACCCCTCCACTTT
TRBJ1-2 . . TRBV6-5 CASKAPQEGGYTF TGTGCCAGCAAAGCGCCCCAGGAGGGTGGCTACACCTTC
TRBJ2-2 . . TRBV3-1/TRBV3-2 CASSLLATGELFF TGTGCCAGCAGCCTTCTAGCGACCGGGGAGCTGTTTTTT
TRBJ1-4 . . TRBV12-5 CASGLNRDQVFF TGTGCTAGTGGTTTGAACCGGGATCAGGTGTTTTTT
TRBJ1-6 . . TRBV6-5 CASSLVQEASPLHF TGTGCCAGCAGTCTCGTACAGGAAGCCTCACCCCTCCACTTT